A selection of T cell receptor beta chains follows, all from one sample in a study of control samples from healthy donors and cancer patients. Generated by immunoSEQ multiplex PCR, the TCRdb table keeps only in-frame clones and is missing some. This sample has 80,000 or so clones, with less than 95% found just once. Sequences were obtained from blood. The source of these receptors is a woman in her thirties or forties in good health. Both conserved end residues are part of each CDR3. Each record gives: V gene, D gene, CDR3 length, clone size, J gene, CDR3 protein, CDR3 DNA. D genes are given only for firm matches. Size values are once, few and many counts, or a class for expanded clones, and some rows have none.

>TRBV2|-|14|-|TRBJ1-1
CASTKTGRNTEAFF
TGTGCCAGCACCAAGACAGGTCGGAACACTGAAGCTTTCTTT
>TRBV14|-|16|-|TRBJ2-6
CASSQDLFHGANVLTF
TGTGCCAGCAGCCAAGATCTCTTCCATGGTGCCAACGTCCTGACTTTC
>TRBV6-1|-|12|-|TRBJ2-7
CASSEINYEQYF
TGTGCCAGCAGTGAGATTAACTACGAGCAGTACTTC
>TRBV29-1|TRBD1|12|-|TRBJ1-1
CSVDRGRTEAFF
TGCAGCGTGGACAGGGGGCGGACTGAAGCTTTCTTT
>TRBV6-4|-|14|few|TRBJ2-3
CASSPGLSTDTQYF
TGTGCCAGCAGTCCGGGACTTAGCACAGATACGCAGTATTTT
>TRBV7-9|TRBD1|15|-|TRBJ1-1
CASSLRQGAGTEAFF
TGTGCCAGCAGCCTTAGACAGGGAGCGGGAACTGAAGCTTTCTTT
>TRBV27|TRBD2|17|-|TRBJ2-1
CASSLVAGAIGDNEQFF
TGTGCCAGCAGTTTAGTGGCGGGAGCGATCGGGGACAATGAGCAGTTCTTC
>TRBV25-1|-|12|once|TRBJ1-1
CASSEPPAEAFF
TGTGCCAGCAGTGAGCCCCCCGCTGAAGCTTTCTTT
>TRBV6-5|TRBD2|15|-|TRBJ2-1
CASRPSGGAANEQFF
TGTGCCAGCAGGCCTAGCGGGGGGGCTGCCAATGAGCAGTTCTTC
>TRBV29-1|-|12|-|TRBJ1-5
CSVRDTDQPQHF
TGCAGCGTGAGGGACACAGATCAGCCCCAGCATTTT
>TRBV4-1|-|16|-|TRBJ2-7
CASSQANLGFLDEQYF
TGCGCCAGCAGCCAGGCGAATTTAGGGTTTCTCGACGAGCAGTACTTC
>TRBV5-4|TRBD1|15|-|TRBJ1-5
CASSTGTGRNQPQHF
TGTGCCAGCAGTACCGGGACAGGACGCAATCAGCCCCAGCATTTT
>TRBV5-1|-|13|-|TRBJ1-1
CASSLNENTEAFF
TGCGCCAGCAGCCTCAACGAAAACACTGAAGCTTTCTTT
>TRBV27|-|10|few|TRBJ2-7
CASSQEAKYF
TGTGCCAGCAGTCAAGAGGCTAAGTACTTC
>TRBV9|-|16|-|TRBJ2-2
CASSPDGQPNTGELFF
TGTGCCAGCAGCCCCGACGGACAGCCGAACACCGGGGAGCTGTTTTTT
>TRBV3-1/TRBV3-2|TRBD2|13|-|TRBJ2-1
CASSQGGDNEQFF
TGTGCCAGCAGCCAGGGGGGGGACAATGAGCAGTTCTTC
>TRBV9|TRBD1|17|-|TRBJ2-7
CASSLGTGHSGLYEQYF
TGTGCCAGCAGCCTTGGGACAGGACATTCGGGGCTCTACGAGCAGTACTTC
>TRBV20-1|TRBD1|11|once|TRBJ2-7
CSADREYEQYF
TGCAGTGCTGACAGGGAGTACGAGCAGTACTTC
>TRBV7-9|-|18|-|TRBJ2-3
CASSSTTRTRGNTDTQYF
TGTGCCAGCAGCTCTACAACCAGAACTAGGGGAAACACAGATACGCAGTATTTT
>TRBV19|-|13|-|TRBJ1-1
CASSPGGTYEAFF
TGTGCCAGTAGTCCCGGCGGGACATACGAAGCTTTCTTT
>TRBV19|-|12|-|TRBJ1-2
CASSFTRDGYTF
TGTGCCAGTAGTTTCACCAGGGACGGCTACACCTTC
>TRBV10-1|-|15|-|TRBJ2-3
CASTWDNAGTDTQYF
TGCGCCAGCACCTGGGACAACGCGGGCACAGATACGCAGTATTTT
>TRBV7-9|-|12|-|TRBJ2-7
CASSSDLYEQYF
TGTGCCAGCAGCTCCGACCTCTACGAGCAGTACTTC
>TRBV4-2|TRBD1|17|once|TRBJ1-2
CASSQDRGRTLDYGYTF
TGTGCCAGCAGCCAAGATAGGGGGCGAACCCTTGACTATGGCTACACCTTC
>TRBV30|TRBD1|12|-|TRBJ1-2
CAWTQQGYGYTF
TGTGCCTGGACCCAACAGGGGTATGGCTACACCTTC
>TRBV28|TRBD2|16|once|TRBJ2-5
CASSPGGLAGRETQYF
TGTGCCAGCAGTCCCGGGGGACTAGCGGGGCGAGAGACCCAGTACTTC
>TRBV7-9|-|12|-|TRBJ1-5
CASSTSGTRPHF
TGTGCCAGCAGCACCTCAGGGACTCGCCCCCATTTT
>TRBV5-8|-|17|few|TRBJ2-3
CASSSRPSTLSTDTQYF
TGTGCCAGCAGCTCGAGACCTTCGACCCTCAGCACAGATACGCAGTATTTT
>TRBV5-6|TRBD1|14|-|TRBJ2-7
CASSLGQGQAEQYF
TGTGCCAGCAGCTTAGGACAGGGACAGGCCGAGCAGTACTTC
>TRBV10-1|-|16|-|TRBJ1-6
CASSESRQGNNSPLHF
TGCGCCAGCAGTGAGTCAAGGCAGGGAAATAATTCACCCCTCCACTTT
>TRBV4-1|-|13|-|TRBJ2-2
CASSQGWRGELFF
TGCGCCAGCAGCCAAGGCTGGCGGGGGGAGCTGTTTTTT
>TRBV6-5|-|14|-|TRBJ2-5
CASQLSRASETQYF
TGTGCCAGCCAATTATCCCGGGCGTCAGAGACCCAGTACTTC